What follows are 28 T cell receptor beta chains derived from one specimen sequenced in a study of T cell repertoires in cytomegalovirus infection (dated by TCRdb to about 2019). Sequenced on an Illumina HiSeq 1500. TCRdb reworked the public reads: Q25 trimming with fastp, MiXCR clone assembly, productive beta chains retained. Each CDR3 protein gets just one entry, which takes the most common genes and DNA from the rows behind it. This sample has approximately 500,000 distinct CDR3 sequences in its table, and around 11% of those were observed once. The top ten constitute roughly 10% of the sample. The sample comprised PBMCs. The receptors stem from a human donor in good health (CMV status not recorded). Some clones in this sample may be carry-over from other donors' samples.

In this sample, this clonotype turned up many times. The chain combines TRBV6-1 with TRBJ2-7, with 10 bases matching TRBD1. V was clipped by 6 bases and J by 5 bases; unmatched bases: 7. This CDR3 is 14 amino acids long. CDR1 is MNHNS and CDR2 is SASEGT in the germline V gene. The CDR3: CASRNPGQGNEQYF. DNA for the CDR3: TGTGCCAGCAGAAACCCGGGACAGGGGAACGAGCAGTACTTC.

This clonotype was counted ten times or more. The rearrangement joins TRBV5-1 to TRBJ2-1; TRBD2 might be the D (6 bases). CDR1 is SGHRS and CDR2 is YFSETQ in the germline V gene. The germline V and J ends were trimmed by 0 bases and 0 bases, with 10 bases remaining between them. The length of the CDR3 is 16 residues. The CDR3 DNA is TGCGCCAGCAGCTTGGATTGGCGGGGCTCCTACAATGAGCAGTTCTTC. Protein sequence: CASSLDWRGSYNEQFF. Full variable domain (outside the CDR3, taken from reference TRBV5-1 and TRBJ2-1): KAGVTQTPRYLIKTRGQQVTLSCSPISGHRSVSWYQQTPGQGLQFLFEYFSETQRNKGNFPGRFSGRQFSNSRSEMNVSTLELGDSALYLCASSLDWRGSYNEQFFGPGTRLTVL.

This clonotype has only a few counts. V and J are TRBV20-1 and TRBJ2-1, with D perhaps TRBD1 (7 bases). Germline loops: CDR1 DFQATT, CDR2 SNEGSKA (reference sequence). V was pared by 1 base and J by 8 bases, with 15 bases between. The CDR3 length is 14 residues. Here the CDR3 DNA reads TGCAGTGCTAGAGTTCAGGGGGGCCGAGATGAGCAGTTCTTC. This translates into CSARVQGGRDEQFF.

This clonotype was counted many times. The rearrangement links TRBV28 to TRBJ2-2, with a tentative D call TRBD2 (6 bases). The V end was cut by 7 bases, the J end by 5 bases, with 23 bases between. Looked up from germline, CDR1 is MDHEN and CDR2 is SYDVKM. The CDR3 length is 17 residues. The CDR3 here is CASKQLEGLRRTGELFF. CDR3 coding DNA: TGTGCCAGCAAACAACTAGAGGGACTCCGCCGGACCGGGGAGCTGTTTTTT.

The V and J genes are TRBV12-5 and TRBJ2-7; 12 bases match TRBD2. CDR1 LGHNT and CDR2 FRNRAP come from the germline V gene. The CDR3 extends over 16 amino acids. The V gene end was trimmed by 2 bases and the J gene end by 4 bases; junction bases not matched to a gene: 6. CDR3 protein: CASGLPRLAGVYEQYF. The CDR3, as DNA: TGTGCTAGTGGTTTGCCCCGACTAGCGGGGGTTTACGAGCAGTACTTC.

The V and J genes are TRBV27 and TRBJ2-3, with D uncertain. Germline V gene lookup returns CDR1 MNHEY and CDR2 SMNVEV (reference sequence). With 3 bases removed from V and 4 bases from J, the gap between germline ends came to 17 bases. The CDR3 extends over 16 amino acids. The CDR3, as DNA: TGTGCCAGCAGTTTGAGAGGCCCGTTAGGCGCAGATACGCAGTATTTT. This encodes CASSLRGPLGADTQYF.

This clonotype was detected a few times. This chain joins TRBV5-1 and TRBJ1-2; 10 bases are a match to TRBD1. There are 13 residues in the CDR3. CDR1 SGHRS and CDR2 YFSETQ come from the germline V gene. V lost 6 bases, J lost 8 bases, and 7 bases stayed unmatched. CDR3 in DNA: TGCGCCAGCAACCCCGGGACAGGGGAAGGCTACACCTTC. Protein product: CASNPGTGEGYTF.

This chain links TRBV12-3 or TRBV12-4 with TRBJ2-1; TRBD2 might be the D (5 bases). This CDR3 region has 16 residues. The germline V and J ends were trimmed by 6 bases and 4 bases, with 19 bases remaining between them. For the CDR3, the DNA is TGTGCCAGCAGCCCCCGAGGGAGTGGCCCGTACAATGAGCAGTTCTTC. This translates into CASSPRGSGPYNEQFF.

In this sample, this clonotype turned up a few times. The chain employs TRBV13 and TRBJ2-1; D may match TRBD1 or TRBD2 (6 bases each). This CDR3 comprises 15 residues. The germline V and J ends were trimmed by 4 bases and 6 bases, with 16 bases remaining between them. The V gene's germline CDR1 is PRHDT and CDR2 FYEKMQ (reference sequence). The CDR3 nucleotides read TGTGCCAGCAGCTACGGGGGCGGGCTTCGCAATGAGCAGTTCTTC. This encodes CASSYGGGLRNEQFF.

Ten or more counts support this clonotype. The chain has TRBV12-5 and TRBJ1-5, with 7 bases matching TRBD1. CDR1 and CDR2 from the germline V gene are LGHNT and FRNRAP. This CDR3 spans 21 amino acids. The V and J ends lost 0 bases and 0 bases, in that order; junction bases with no gene match: 17. The CDR3 nucleotides read TGTGCTAGTGGTTTGGTAGGCTCGACAGGGACTAAGTCTTATAGCAATCAGCCCCAGCATTTT. Amino acids: CASGLVGSTGTKSYSNQPQHF.

There are many counts of this clonotype. V is TRBV20-1 and J is TRBJ2-7; 10 nucleotides agree with TRBD2. CDR3 size: 16 residues. Germline V gene lookup returns CDR1 DFQATT and CDR2 SNEGSKA (reference sequence). Trimming took 2 bases from V and 4 from J; bases not matched to a gene: 11. CDR3 protein: CSARWLAGAGRYEQYF. The CDR3 DNA reads as TGCAGTGCTAGATGGCTAGCGGGAGCTGGGAGGTACGAGCAGTACTTC.

In its sample, this clonotype was seen many times. This chain joins TRBV11-2 and TRBJ1-1, with D possibly being TRBD1 (6 bases). Trimming pared 6 bases from V and 0 bases from J, leaving 17 bases between. The germline CDR1 and CDR2 sequences are SGHAT and FQNNGV. The CDR3 length is 16 residues. The CDR3 here is CASSSPGGQMNTEAFF. The CDR3 nucleotides are TGTGCCAGCAGTTCTCCTGGGGGGCAGATGAACACTGAAGCTTTCTTT.

This clonotype has a count of ten or more. The genes are TRBV6-1 and TRBJ2-3; D might be TRBD1 (5 bases). Trimming pared 8 bases from V and 1 base from J, leaving 7 bases between. The CDR3 has 12 residues. The germline V gene has CDR1 MNHNS and CDR2 SASEGT. The CDR3: CASGARTDTQYF. In DNA, the CDR3 is TGTGCCAGCGGGGCCCGCACAGATACGCAGTATTTT.

This clonotype was seen at least ten times. The chain's CDR3 is CASSSAGRTEQFF. CDR3 DNA: TGTGCCAGCAGCTCCGCCGGGAGGACTGAGCAGTTCTTC. The chain uses TRBV12-3 or TRBV12-4 and TRBJ2-1; 7 nucleotides agree with TRBD2. Trimming at V came to 6 bases and at J to 9 bases, leaving 8 bases not matched to a gene. The CDR3 is made up of 13 amino acids.

A few counts support this clonotype. V gene TRBV5-1 combines with J gene TRBJ2-1; 8 bases are shared with TRBD2. This CDR3 is 16 amino acids long. Looked up from germline, CDR1 is SGHRS and CDR2 is YFSETQ. V shed 0 bases, J shed 10 bases, and the junction held 12 bases outside the gene matches. CDR3: CASSLGKRERPTEQFF. Here the CDR3 DNA reads TGCGCCAGCAGCTTGGGAAAGCGGGAGCGTCCCACAGAGCAGTTCTTC.

This clonotype occurred many times. The chain is built from TRBV2 and TRBJ2-5, with unresolved D. With 4 bases removed from V and 1 base from J, the gap between germline ends came to 10 bases. From germline, CDR1 is SNHLY and CDR2 FYNNEI. This CDR3 contains 14 residues. CDR3 residues: CASSVYGTQETQYF. The CDR3 DNA is TGTGCCAGCAGTGTTTACGGAACCCAAGAGACCCAGTACTTC.

Concerning this clonotype itself: Since a much larger clone is just one base distant, this may be a read error. V and J are TRBV6-5 and TRBJ2-3; D not certain. V was trimmed by 2 bases and J by 0 bases, leaving 18 bases between them. Germline V gene sequence: CDR1 MNHEY, CDR2 SVGAGI. The CDR3 totals 18 residues. This chain's CDR3 is CASSYGSAVSVSTDTQYF. DNA for the CDR3: TGTGCCAGCAGTTACGGTTCGGCAGTGTCGGTGAGCACAGATACGCAGTATTTT.

This clonotype was detected only a few times. This sequence joins TRBV15 and TRBJ2-2; D remains unclear. V lost 0 bases, J lost 8 bases, and 13 bases lay in between. The CDR3 is 15 amino acids. Germline assignment: CDR1 LNHNV and CDR2 YYDKDF (reference sequence). The CDR3 loop reads CATSRDGVSGGELFF. CDR3 nucleotides: TGTGCCACCAGCAGAGATGGAGTCAGTGGGGGGGAGCTGTTTTTT.

This clonotype was picked up many times. The chain combines TRBV7-2 with TRBJ1-2; 12 nucleotides line up with TRBD1. CDR1 and CDR2 (germline): SGHTA, FQGNSA. The ends lost 4 bases at V and 5 bases at J; junction bases unmatched: 2. The CDR3 runs to 14 residues. The CDR3 sequence is CASSSGQGAYGYTF. The CDR3 region has the DNA TGTGCCAGCAGCTCGGGACAGGGGGCGTATGGCTACACCTTC.

The rearrangement uses TRBV20-1 and TRBJ1-4; D is ambiguous. V dropped 0 bases and J dropped 5 bases, with 4 bases sitting between them. The CDR3 is 12 amino acids. Per the germline V gene, CDR1 is DFQATT and CDR2 is SNEGSKA (reference sequence). The CDR3 DNA is TGCAGTGCTAGAGAGCCGAATGAAAAACTGTTTTTT. Protein: CSAREPNEKLFF.

In DNA, the CDR3 is TGTGCCAGCAGCCAAGATCCTGCCTCCAATGAGCAGTTCTTC. Translating it yields CASSQDPASNEQFF. The chain uses TRBV3-1 and TRBJ2-1; D unclear. Trimming removed 0 bases from V and 6 bases from J, with 9 bases in between. This CDR3 is 14 amino acids long. CDR1 and CDR2 (germline): LGHDT, YNNKEL (reference sequence).

This clonotype appeared many times. The chain is built from TRBV11-2 and TRBJ2-1; D is possibly TRBD2 (6 bases). The ends were cut back, 0 bases at V and 1 base at J, with 16 bases in the middle. The CDR3 loop spans 18 amino acids. Germline V CDR1 and CDR2: SGHAT, FQNNGV. In DNA form, the CDR3 reads TGTGCCAGCAGCTTAGATCTGAGACTAGAAGTATCCTACAATGAGCAGTTCTTC. The encoded protein is CASSLDLRLEVSYNEQFF.

This clonotype came up a few times. The rearrangement uses TRBV18 and TRBJ1-5; D gene uncertain. The CDR3 loop spans 14 amino acids. The germline gives CDR1 KGHSH, CDR2 LQKENI. V was clipped by 2 bases and J by 1 base, with 6 bases between them. The CDR3 reads CASSPGMSNQPQHF. The CDR3 bases are TGTGCCAGCTCACCAGGGATGAGCAATCAGCCCCAGCATTTT.

This clonotype has a count of ten or more. The chain carries TRBV27 and TRBJ1-1; D gene unclear. V was trimmed by 3 bases and J by 5 bases, leaving 10 bases between them. The germline gives CDR1 MNHEY, CDR2 SMNVEV (reference sequence). The CDR3 consists of 13 residues. CDR3 residues: CASSLGVRTEAFF. Written as DNA, the CDR3 is TGTGCCAGCAGTTTGGGCGTAAGAACTGAAGCTTTCTTT.

This clonotype was picked up many times. The gene calls are TRBV23-1 and TRBJ1-5; D gene uncertain. TRBV23-1 is marked as an open reading frame, function uncertain. The CDR3 sequence is 19 residues long. Between the trimmed V and J ends, which lost 0 bases and 0 bases, there was a span of 18 bases. CDR3 protein: CASSQSKISPPYSNQPQHF. CDR3 DNA: TGCGCCAGCAGTCAATCGAAAATCTCGCCACCCTATAGCAATCAGCCCCAGCATTTT.

This clonotype was detected many times. The chain employs TRBV5-6 and TRBJ2-5; 9 bases line up with TRBD2. The CDR3 covers 15 residues. V lost 4 bases and J lost 4; bases outside the gene matches: 8. Germline V gene lookup returns CDR1 SGHDT and CDR2 YYEEEE. The CDR3 sequence is CASSPGLARRETQYF. DNA of the CDR3: TGTGCCAGCAGCCCGGGACTAGCCCGGAGAGAGACCCAGTACTTC. Looking up the rest from reference TRBV5-6 and TRBJ2-5 gives the full variable domain: DAGVTQSPTHLIKTRGQQVTLRCSPKSGHDTVSWYQQALGQGPQFIFQYYEEEERQRGNFPDRFSGHQFPNYSSELNVNALLLGDSALYLCASSPGLARRETQYFGPGTRLLVL.

J is TRBJ2-7 and V is TRBV2, with TRBD1 matching over 7 bases. CDR3 size: 14 residues. Germline assignment: CDR1 SNHLY and CDR2 FYNNEI. Germline trimming cut 5 bases from V and 2 bases from J; bases unmatched to any gene: 6. CDR3 DNA sequence: TGTGCCAGCAGTCTCGGGACAGCAGCCTACGAGCAGTACTTC. Translation gives CASSLGTAAYEQYF.

This clonotype was seen repeatedly, ten times or more. The rearrangement links TRBV11-3 to TRBJ2-5; D not resolved. The V end was cut by 3 bases, the J end by 0 bases, with 8 bases between. CDR3 length: 14 residues. CDR1 SGHNT and CDR2 YENEEA come from the germline V gene. The CDR3 DNA follows: TGTGCCAGCAGCTTGACACCCTACCAAGAGACCCAGTACTTC. This codes for CASSLTPYQETQYF. Variable domain in full (rest from reference TRBV11-3 and TRBJ2-5): EAGVVQSPRYKIIEKKQPVAFWCNPISGHNTLYWYLQNLGQGPELLIRYENEEAVDDSQLPKDRFSAERLKGVDSTLKIQPAELGDSAVYLCASSLTPYQETQYFGPGTRLLVL.